The source of this T cell receptor beta chain is a study of control samples from healthy donors and cancer patients. TCRdb's copy holds only in-frame clones and misses some; the assay was immunoSEQ multiplex PCR. The data contain 150,000 to 180,000 clones, over 85% of them seen just once; the ten biggest clones take up 2% to 2.5%. CDR3 length equals 15 residues. Trimming took off 5 bases at V and 0 bases at J, with 11 bases between the two ends. The germline V gene encodes CDR1 MGHRA and CDR2 YSYEKL. The genes are TRBV4-1 and TRBJ1-5; the D gene is possibly TRBD1 (5 bases). Sequenced sample: blood. The source of this sequence is a man aged 45-60 years in good health. CDR3 residues: CASSRGVYSNQPQHF. CDR3 DNA sequence: TGCGCCAGCAGCAGGGGAGTTTATAGCAATCAGCCCCAGCATTTT.